This is a list of T cell receptor beta chains from one sample in a study of control samples from healthy donors and cancer patients. Sequencing was performed with immunoSEQ multiplex PCR; in TCRdb, only in-frame clones are kept and a portion is missing. Of some 87,000 clones listed, around 80% were seen once; the top ten hold more than 9%. Material: PBMCs. These receptor sequences come from a man aged 55 to 70 with head and neck cancer. Both conserved end residues are part of each CDR3. The D gene is left open where the match is weak. Clone size is given for some rows only: seen once, a few or many times, or a class if the clone is expanded.

size: .
D: TRBD1
V: TRBV7-9
J: TRBJ2-7
CDR3: CASSPWTGGIEQYF
DNA: TGTGCCAGCAGCCCTTGGACAGGTGGGATTGAGCAGTACTTC

size: once
D: TRBD1
V: TRBV11-1
J: TRBJ2-1
CDR3: CASSQQLTGSDEQFF
DNA: TGTGCCAGCAGCCAACAACTGACAGGGAGTGATGAGCAGTTCTTC

size: .
D: .
V: TRBV11-2
J: TRBJ1-4
CDR3: CASSLMATGPEKLFF
DNA: TGTGCCAGCAGCTTAATGGCGACAGGCCCTGAAAAACTGTTTTTT

size: .
D: .
V: TRBV18
J: TRBJ2-5
CDR3: CASSPRVGGFQETQYF
DNA: TGTGCCAGCTCACCACGAGTAGGCGGTTTCCAAGAGACCCAGTACTTC

size: .
D: .
V: TRBV7-9
J: TRBJ2-7
CDR3: CASSPRGREPYEQYF
DNA: TGTGCCAGCAGCCCCAGGGGGCGGGAGCCCTACGAGCAGTACTTC

size: .
D: TRBD1
V: TRBV28
J: TRBJ2-7
CDR3: CASRGTVLDEQYF
DNA: TGTGCCAGCAGAGGGACAGTTCTCGACGAGCAGTACTTC

size: .
D: .
V: TRBV4-1
J: TRBJ2-7
CDR3: CASSQERRTLKYEQYF
DNA: TGCGCCAGCAGCCAAGAAAGGCGAACCCTCAAATACGAGCAGTACTTC

size: .
D: .
V: TRBV5-1
J: TRBJ2-3
CDR3: CASSTELAVTDTQYF
DNA: TGCGCCAGCAGCACCGAACTAGCAGTCACAGATACGCAGTATTTT

size: once
D: TRBD1
V: TRBV5-1
J: TRBJ2-2
CDR3: CASSLATQGPGELFF
DNA: TGCGCCAGCAGCTTGGCCACACAGGGGCCCGGGGAGCTGTTTTTT

size: .
D: .
V: TRBV5-5
J: TRBJ1-6
CDR3: CASSLAPTTRDSPLHF
DNA: TGTGCCAGCAGCTTGGCTCCGACCACCCGGGATTCACCCCTCCACTTT

size: .
D: .
V: TRBV5-1
J: TRBJ2-7
CDR3: CASSPQGLEYEQYF
DNA: TGCGCCAGCAGCCCGCAGGGGTTGGAGTACGAGCAGTACTTC

size: .
D: .
V: TRBV6-5
J: TRBJ2-3
CDR3: CASSSEGFGTDTQYF
DNA: TGTGCCAGCAGTTCGGAGGGCTTCGGCACAGATACGCAGTATTTT

size: .
D: .
V: TRBV5-8
J: TRBJ2-7
CDR3: CASSLVGGRQYF
DNA: TGTGCCAGCAGCTTGGTTGGGGGCCGCCAGTACTTC

size: .
D: TRBD1
V: TRBV5-1
J: TRBJ1-2
CDR3: CASSLATGDYGYTF
DNA: TGCGCCAGCAGCTTGGCCACAGGGGATTATGGCTACACCTTC